There are a few counts of the clone carrying this T cell receptor (beta chain). Original analysis: Reference gene primer amplification in the assay estimated nucleated cell counts. Profiled with immunoSEQ multiplex PCR; TCRdb holds only in-frame clones, not every one. The DNA gave D and trimming, while V, J and clone size come from that table. Of about 300,000 clones in the sample, 88% were seen once. Followed longitudinally, the Seattle patients had been enrolled during active infection. Trimming removed 0 bases at V and 13 bases at J, with 20 bases between. Germline V gives CDR1 SGHRS, CDR2 YFSETQ. CDR3 size: 16 residues. The data were obtained in a study of blood T cell repertoires in COVID-19. Study overall: From T cells, B-cell-depleted T cells, or PBMCs came the material, which was cDNA or gDNA.

The source is a woman aged 25 to 45 with COVID-19, enrolled during active disease. The sequenced material came from peripheral blood. The chain employs TRBV5-1 and TRBJ1-6, with D unclear. The CDR3 DNA is TGCGCCAGCAGCTTGGTCCCCGGGTGGCTGGGTTCGCCCCTCCACTTT. It codes for CASSLVPGWLGSPLHF.